This TCR beta chain was captured in a study of blood T cell repertoires in COVID-19. The repertoire was sequenced with immunoSEQ multiplex PCR; TCRdb's copy has only in-frame clones and lacks some. The table has over 95,000 clones, more than 70% seen once. The CDR3 is made up of 14 amino acids. V lost 5 bases, J lost 5 bases, and 15 bases lay in between. CDR1 and CDR2 (germline): MNHEY, SVGEGT. Sample: peripheral blood. The chain employs TRBV6-2 or TRBV6-3 and TRBJ2-5; D remains unclear. The clonotype originates from a woman in her 70s who had recovered from COVID-19. The CDR3: CASSVPLRYETQYF. CDR3 nucleotide sequence: TGTGCCAGCAGTGTCCCACTCCGCTACGAGACCCAGTACTTC.